These 16 T cell receptor beta chains share one sample of origin, sequenced in a study of blood T cell repertoires in COVID-19. Only in-frame clones appear in the TCRdb table, and some are missing; sequencing was by immunoSEQ multiplex PCR. Counted here are some 400,000 clones, more than 70% occurring once; the ten biggest clones make up less than 11%. Sequenced input: peripheral blood. These receptors came from a young woman with COVID-19, enrolled during active disease.

The rearrangement joins TRBV28 to TRBJ1-3, with D possibly matching TRBD1 (5 bases). Germline loops: CDR1 MDHEN, CDR2 SYDVKM. Trimming took off 11 bases at V and 4 bases at J, with 15 bases between the two ends. CDR3 length: 13 residues. As DNA, the CDR3 is TGTGCCTCTGGGGAGGGGCTGGGAAACACCATATATTTT. Encoded protein: CASGEGLGNTIYF.

The rearrangement joins TRBV2 to TRBJ1-2; tentatively, D is TRBD1 (6 bases). Germline V gene sequence: CDR1 SNHLY, CDR2 FYNNEI. Trimming removed 0 bases at V and 2 bases at J, with 10 bases between. This CDR3 contains 15 residues. The CDR3 region has the DNA TGTGCCAGCAGTGAAGCCAGCAGGGGAAACTATGGCTACACCTTC. It encodes CASSEASRGNYGYTF.

V gene TRBV28 combines with J gene TRBJ2-3; 7 bases line up with TRBD1. The CDR3 has 14 residues. The germline CDR1 and CDR2 sequences are MDHEN and SYDVKM. V lost 3 bases to trimming and J lost 2 bases; unmatched junction nucleotides: 2. CDR3 region: CASSLGQNTDTQYF. CDR3 sequence (DNA): TGTGCCAGCAGTTTGGGACAGAACACAGATACGCAGTATTTT.

This chain joins TRBV2 and TRBJ2-1, with D possibly TRBD2 on 6 matching bases. The CDR3 loop spans 15 amino acids. From germline, CDR1 is SNHLY and CDR2 FYNNEI. Trimming pared 6 bases from V and 0 bases from J, leaving 12 bases between. In DNA, the CDR3 is TGTGCCAGCAGAAGGGCGGGGAGCTCCTACAATGAGCAGTTCTTC. Amino acid sequence: CASRRAGSSYNEQFF.

The chain is built from TRBV2 and TRBJ2-3, with D possibly TRBD2 on 5 matching bases. The CDR3 is made up of 15 amino acids. Per the germline V gene, CDR1 is SNHLY and CDR2 is FYNNEI. V lost 7 bases and J 0 bases, leaving 14 bases between the germline ends. The CDR3 reads CASNLGSASTDTQYF. CDR3 bases: TGTGCCAGCAATTTAGGGAGCGCTAGCACAGATACGCAGTATTTT.

V gene TRBV24-1 combines with J gene TRBJ2-2; 9 bases are a match to TRBD1. Germline CDR1 is KGHDR and CDR2 is SFDVKD. V dropped 1 base and J dropped 4; count of bases not matched to a gene: 3. This CDR3 region has 16 residues. In DNA, the CDR3 is TGTGCCACCAGTGATTTAAAACAGGGGGCCACCGGGGAGCTGTTTTTT. Protein sequence: CATSDLKQGATGELFF.

The V and J genes are TRBV7-2 and TRBJ2-1, with 7 bases lining up with TRBD2. The CDR3 totals 17 residues. Per germline, CDR1 SGHTA and CDR2 FQGNSA. J lost 2 bases, V lost 5 bases, and 12 bases had no gene match. In DNA, the CDR3 is TGTGCCAGCAGCCCACTCGGGCTAGCGGTACCCTACAATGAGCAGTTCTTC. The encoded protein is CASSPLGLAVPYNEQFF.

This chain uses TRBV9 with TRBJ2-5; TRBD1 might be the D (5 bases). There are 14 residues in the CDR3. V gave up 2 bases and J gave up 4 bases, with 12 bases separating them. Germline assignment: CDR1 SGDLS and CDR2 YYNGEE. CDR3 protein: CASSVRAGRETQYF. Written as DNA, the CDR3 is TGTGCCAGCAGCGTCAGGGCAGGTCGAGAGACCCAGTACTTC.

The gene calls are TRBV7-2 and TRBJ1-1, with D unclear. Germline-derived CDR1 and CDR2 are SGHTA and FQGNSA. CDR3 length: 14 amino acids. The V end was cut by 7 bases, the J end by 1 base, with 13 bases between. The CDR3 loop is CASTQHQTNTEAFF. Written as DNA, the CDR3 is TGTGCCAGCACCCAACACCAAACGAACACTGAAGCTTTCTTT.

As regards this clone: Different DNA sequences within this sample yield the same CDR3. This chain uses TRBV6-5 with TRBJ2-1; D is undetermined. Between the trimmed V and J ends, which lost 2 bases and 4 bases, there was a span of 9 bases. Looked up from germline, CDR1 is MNHEY and CDR2 is SVGAGI. This CDR3 comprises 14 residues. This CDR3 is CASSYVSVYNEQFF. The CDR3 DNA sequence: TGTGCCAGCAGTTACGTCTCCGTTTACAATGAGCAGTTCTTC.

This clone turned up a few times. The V call is TRBV5-4, the J call TRBJ2-2; 10 positions agree with TRBD1. In germline, CDR1 is SGHNT, CDR2 YYREEE (reference sequence). Losses at the gene ends were 4 bases for V and 6 bases for J; bases not matched to a gene: 6. The CDR3 sequence is 15 residues long. DNA of the CDR3: TGTGCCAGCAGCCTAGGACAGGGGGACGCCGGGGAGCTGTTTTTT. It translates to CASSLGQGDAGELFF.

The gene calls are TRBV19 and TRBJ1-4, with D hard to call. This CDR3 is 11 amino acids long. Germline V CDR1 and CDR2: LNHDA, SQIVND (reference sequence). Trimming stripped 8 bases from V and 8 bases from J, with 9 bases between. Here the CDR3 DNA reads TGTGCCAGTGGTGGAGGAGAAAAACTGTTTTTT. Encoded protein: CASGGGEKLFF.

This chain connects TRBV7-9 to TRBJ2-5; 9 bases are shared with TRBD1. The length of the CDR3 is 15 residues. J gave up 5 bases and V 5 bases, and 9 bases lay outside the gene matches. From germline, CDR1 is SEHNR and CDR2 FQNEAQ (reference sequence). DNA for the CDR3: TGTGCCAGCAGCGGACCGGACAGGGGTCGGGAGACCCAGTACTTC. This gives the protein CASSGPDRGRETQYF.

The count of this clone is one. V and J are TRBV6-1 and TRBJ1-1; 10 bases match TRBD1. The CDR3 is made up of 18 amino acids. The J segment lost 0 bases and the V segment lost 6 bases, leaving 13 bases of the junction unmatched. Germline V gene sequence: CDR1 MNHNS, CDR2 SASEGT. Written as DNA, the CDR3 is TGTGCCAGCAGCGAATGGACAGGGGGGTTTTCCATGAACACTGAAGCTTTCTTT. This sequence encodes CASSEWTGGFSMNTEAFF.

The V gene is TRBV6-5, the J gene TRBJ2-5; possibly TRBD2 for D (6 bases). V lost 6 bases and J lost 3, with 17 bases in between. The V gene's germline CDR1 is MNHEY and CDR2 SVGAGI. This CDR3 is built from 15 residues. This CDR3 reads CASSVFRGKEETQYF. The CDR3 DNA sequence: TGTGCCAGCAGCGTTTTCCGGGGGAAAGAAGAGACCCAGTACTTC.

The J gene is TRBJ2-7, the V gene TRBV5-8; 7 nucleotides align to TRBD1. The germline gives CDR1 SGHTS, CDR2 YDEGEE. With 3 bases clipped from V and 1 base from J, the junction kept 7 bases outside the gene matches. The CDR3 sequence is 15 residues long. The CDR3 loop is CASSSRDSASYEQYF. The CDR3 DNA reads TGTGCCAGCAGCTCCCGGGACAGCGCTTCCTACGAGCAGTACTTC.